This T cell receptor beta chain was sequenced in a study of blood T cell repertoires in COVID-19. Authors' methods: Reference gene primer amplification gave estimated nucleated cell counts. Only in-frame clones appear in the TCRdb table, and some are missing; sequencing was by immunoSEQ multiplex PCR. V and J calls plus clone size are reproduced from that table; the DNA served to infer D and trimming. Of 70,000 to 95,000 clones listed, approximately 78% are singletons. The CDR3 spans 15 residues. CDR1 is KGHSH, CDR2 LQKENI, per germline. The ends were cut back, 2 bases at V and 5 bases at J, with 13 bases in the middle.

The TCR comes from a human donor in a cohort sampled during active COVID-19. The rearrangement joins TRBV18 to TRBJ1-5; tentatively, D is TRBD1 (5 bases). Sequencing was done on a sample of peripheral blood. The CDR3 sequence is CASSPGEGRHQPQHF. The DNA of the CDR3 is TGTGCCAGCTCACCAGGGGAGGGACGGCATCAGCCCCAGCATTTT.